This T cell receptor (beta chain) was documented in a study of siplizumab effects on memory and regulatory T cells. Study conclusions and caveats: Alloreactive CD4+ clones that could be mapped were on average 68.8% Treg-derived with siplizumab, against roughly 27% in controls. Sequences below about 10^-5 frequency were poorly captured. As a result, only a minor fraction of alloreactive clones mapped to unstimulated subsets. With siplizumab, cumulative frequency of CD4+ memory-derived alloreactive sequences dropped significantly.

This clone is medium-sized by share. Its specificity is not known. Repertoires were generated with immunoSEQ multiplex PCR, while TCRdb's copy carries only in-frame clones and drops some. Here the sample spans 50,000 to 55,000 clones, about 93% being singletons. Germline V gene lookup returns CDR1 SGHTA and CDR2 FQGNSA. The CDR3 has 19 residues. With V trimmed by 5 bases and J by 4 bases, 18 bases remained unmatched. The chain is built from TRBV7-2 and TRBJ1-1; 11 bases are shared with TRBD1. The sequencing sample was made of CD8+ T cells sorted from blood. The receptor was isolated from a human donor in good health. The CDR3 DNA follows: TGTGCCAGCAGCCTGCGCCCGATTGGACAGGGGGCGGTCGGCACTGAAGCTTTCTTT. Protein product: CASSLRPIGQGAVGTEAFF.